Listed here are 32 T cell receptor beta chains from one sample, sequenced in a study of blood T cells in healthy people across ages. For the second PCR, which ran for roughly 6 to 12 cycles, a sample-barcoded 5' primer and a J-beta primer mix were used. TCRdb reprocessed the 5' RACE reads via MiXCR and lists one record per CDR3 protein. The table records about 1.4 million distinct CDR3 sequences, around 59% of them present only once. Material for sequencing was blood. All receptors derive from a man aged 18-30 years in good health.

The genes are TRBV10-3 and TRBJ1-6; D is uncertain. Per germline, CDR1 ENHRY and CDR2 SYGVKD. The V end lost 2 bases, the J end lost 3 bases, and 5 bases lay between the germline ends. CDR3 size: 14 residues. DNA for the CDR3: TGTGCCATCAGTGAGGCACTCTATAATTCACCCCTCCACTTT. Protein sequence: CAISEALYNSPLHF.

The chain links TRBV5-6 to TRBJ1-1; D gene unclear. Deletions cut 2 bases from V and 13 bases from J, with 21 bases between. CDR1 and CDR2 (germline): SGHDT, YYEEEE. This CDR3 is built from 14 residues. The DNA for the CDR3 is TGTGCCAGCAGCTTCCGCCCGGGGAGGGTTATTGATTTCTTT. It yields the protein CASSFRPGRVIDFF.

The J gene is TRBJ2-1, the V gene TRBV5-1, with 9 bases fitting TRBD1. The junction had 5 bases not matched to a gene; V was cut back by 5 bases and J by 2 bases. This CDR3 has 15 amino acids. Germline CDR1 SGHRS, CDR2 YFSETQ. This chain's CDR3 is CASRQGTGPYNEQFF. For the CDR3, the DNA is TGCGCCAGCAGACAAGGGACAGGGCCCTACAATGAGCAGTTCTTC.

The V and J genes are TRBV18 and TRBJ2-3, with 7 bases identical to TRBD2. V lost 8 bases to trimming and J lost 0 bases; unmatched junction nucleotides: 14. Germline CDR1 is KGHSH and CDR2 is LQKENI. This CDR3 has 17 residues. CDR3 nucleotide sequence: TGTGCCAGCCGACTCGGCGGGAGCGCATCCAGCACAGATACGCAGTATTTT. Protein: CASRLGGSASSTDTQYF.

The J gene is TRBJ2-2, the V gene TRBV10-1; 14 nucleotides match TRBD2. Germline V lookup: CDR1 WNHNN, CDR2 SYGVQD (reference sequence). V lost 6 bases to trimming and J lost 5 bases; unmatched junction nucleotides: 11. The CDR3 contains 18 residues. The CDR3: CASSITGTSGSRTGELFF. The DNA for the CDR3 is TGCGCCAGCAGCATCACCGGGACTAGCGGGAGTAGGACCGGGGAGCTGTTTTTT.

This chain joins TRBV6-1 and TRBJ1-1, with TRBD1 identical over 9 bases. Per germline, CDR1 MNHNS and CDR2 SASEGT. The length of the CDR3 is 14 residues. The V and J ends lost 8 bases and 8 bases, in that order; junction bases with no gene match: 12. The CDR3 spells CASRGAGQGFEAFF. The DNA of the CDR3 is TGTGCCAGCCGAGGCGCGGGACAGGGATTCGAAGCTTTCTTT.

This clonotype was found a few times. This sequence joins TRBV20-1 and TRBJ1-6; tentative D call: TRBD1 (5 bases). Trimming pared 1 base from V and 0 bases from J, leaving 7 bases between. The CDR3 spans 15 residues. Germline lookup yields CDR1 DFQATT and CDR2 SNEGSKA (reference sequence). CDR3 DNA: TGCAGTGCTAGAGTGGGGGGCTCCTATAATTCACCCCTCCACTTT. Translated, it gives CSARVGGSYNSPLHF.

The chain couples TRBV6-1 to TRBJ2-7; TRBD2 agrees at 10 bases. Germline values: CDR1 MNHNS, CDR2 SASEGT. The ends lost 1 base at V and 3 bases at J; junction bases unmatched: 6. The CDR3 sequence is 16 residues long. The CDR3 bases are TGTGCCAGCAGTGAAGATTGGGCTAGCGGGAGCTACGAGCAGTACTTC. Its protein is CASSEDWASGSYEQYF.

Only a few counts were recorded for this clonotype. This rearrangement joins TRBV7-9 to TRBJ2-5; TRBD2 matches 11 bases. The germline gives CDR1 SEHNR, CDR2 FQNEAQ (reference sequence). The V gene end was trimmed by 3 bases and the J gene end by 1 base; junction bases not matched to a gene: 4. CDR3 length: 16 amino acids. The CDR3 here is CASSFASGGSQETQYF. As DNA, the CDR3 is TGTGCCAGCAGCTTCGCTAGCGGGGGGTCCCAAGAGACCCAGTACTTC.

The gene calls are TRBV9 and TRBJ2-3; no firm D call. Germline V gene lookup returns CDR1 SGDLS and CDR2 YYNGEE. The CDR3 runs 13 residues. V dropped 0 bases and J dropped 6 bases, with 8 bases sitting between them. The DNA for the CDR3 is TGTGCCAGCAGCGTAGTAGGTCTTGATACGCAGTATTTT. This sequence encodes CASSVVGLDTQYF.

The CDR3 DNA reads TGTGCCAGCAGCGGGGACAGTATGGAGGAAGCTTTCTTT. It specifies CASSGDSMEEAFF. V and J are TRBV9 and TRBJ1-1; the match to TRBD1 covers 7 bases. CDR3 length equals 13 residues. CDR1 and CDR2 from the germline V gene are SGDLS and YYNGEE. The trim removed 3 bases at V and 8 bases at J, leaving 7 bases unmatched.

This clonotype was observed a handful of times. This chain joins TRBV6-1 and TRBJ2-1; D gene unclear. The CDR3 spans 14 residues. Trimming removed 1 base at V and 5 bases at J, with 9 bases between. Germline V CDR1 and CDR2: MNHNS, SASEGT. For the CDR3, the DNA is TGTGCCAGCAGTGAAGAGGCTAGAAACAATGAGCAGTTCTTC. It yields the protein CASSEEARNNEQFF.

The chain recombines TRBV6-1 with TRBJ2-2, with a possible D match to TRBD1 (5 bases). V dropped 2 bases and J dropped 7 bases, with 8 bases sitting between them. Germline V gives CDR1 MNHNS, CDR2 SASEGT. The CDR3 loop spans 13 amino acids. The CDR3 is CASSELGLGELFF. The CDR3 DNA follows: TGTGCCAGCAGTGAACTGGGGCTCGGGGAGCTGTTTTTT.

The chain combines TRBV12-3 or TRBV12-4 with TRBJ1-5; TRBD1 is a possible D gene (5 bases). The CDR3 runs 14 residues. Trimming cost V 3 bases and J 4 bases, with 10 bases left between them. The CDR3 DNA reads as TGTGCCAGCAGTTTGGGGGTCCCTAATCAGCCCCAGCATTTT. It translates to CASSLGVPNQPQHF.

The CDR3 reads CASSPGTSGGVQYF. The CDR3, as DNA: TGTGCCAGCAGCCCCGGGACTAGCGGGGGGGTGCAGTATTTT. The gene calls are TRBV7-2 and TRBJ2-3; TRBD2 matches at 16 bases. V trimming: 5 bases; J trimming: 11 bases; junction bases outside the gene matches: 4. The CDR3 runs to 14 residues. CDR1 is SGHTA and CDR2 is FQGNSA in the germline V gene.

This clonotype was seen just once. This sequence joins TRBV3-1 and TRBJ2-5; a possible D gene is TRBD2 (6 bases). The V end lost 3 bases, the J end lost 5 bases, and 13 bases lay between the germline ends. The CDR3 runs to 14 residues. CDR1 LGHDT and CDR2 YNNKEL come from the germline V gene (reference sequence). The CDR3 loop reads CASSQASARETQYF. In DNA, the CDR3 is TGTGCCAGCAGCCAGGCTAGCGCGCGGGAGACCCAGTACTTC.

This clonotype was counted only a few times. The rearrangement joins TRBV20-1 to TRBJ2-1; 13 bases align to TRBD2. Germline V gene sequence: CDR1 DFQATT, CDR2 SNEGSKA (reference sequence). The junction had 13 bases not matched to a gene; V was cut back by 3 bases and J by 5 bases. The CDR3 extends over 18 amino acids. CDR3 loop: CSASGLAGDILSDNEQFF. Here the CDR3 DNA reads TGCAGTGCTAGCGGACTAGCGGGAGATATCTTGAGCGACAATGAGCAGTTCTTC.

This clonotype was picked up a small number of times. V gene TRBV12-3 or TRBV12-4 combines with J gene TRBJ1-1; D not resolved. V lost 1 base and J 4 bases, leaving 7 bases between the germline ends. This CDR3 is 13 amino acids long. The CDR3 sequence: CASSLGVSTEAFF. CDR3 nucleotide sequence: TGTGCCAGCAGTTTAGGGGTAAGCACTGAAGCTTTCTTT.

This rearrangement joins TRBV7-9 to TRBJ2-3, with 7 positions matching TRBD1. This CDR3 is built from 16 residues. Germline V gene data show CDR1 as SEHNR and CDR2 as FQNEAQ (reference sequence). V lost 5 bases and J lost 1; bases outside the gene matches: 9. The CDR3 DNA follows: TGTGCCAGCAGCCCCCCGACAGGGATGGGCACAGATACGCAGTATTTT. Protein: CASSPPTGMGTDTQYF.

As DNA, the CDR3 is TGTGCCAGCAGCTTAGGGAGCGCGGCGAGCACAGATACGCAGTATTTT. This gives the protein CASSLGSAASTDTQYF. The chain is built from TRBV11-2 and TRBJ2-3; D remains ambiguous. Germline V lookup: CDR1 SGHAT, CDR2 FQNNGV. This CDR3 comprises 16 residues. V gave up 1 base and J gave up 0 bases, with 11 bases separating them.

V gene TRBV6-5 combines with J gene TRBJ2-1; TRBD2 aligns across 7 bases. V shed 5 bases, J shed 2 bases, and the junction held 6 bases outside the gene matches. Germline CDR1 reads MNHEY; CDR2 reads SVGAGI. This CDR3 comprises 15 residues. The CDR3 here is CASSAGTTAYNEQFF. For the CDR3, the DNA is TGTGCCAGCAGTGCCGGGACTACAGCCTACAATGAGCAGTTCTTC.

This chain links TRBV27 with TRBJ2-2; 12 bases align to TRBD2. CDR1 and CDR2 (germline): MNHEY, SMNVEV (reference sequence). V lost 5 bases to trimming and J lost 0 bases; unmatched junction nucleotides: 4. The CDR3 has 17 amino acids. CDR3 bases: TGTGCCAGCAGTGCGGGACTAGCGGGCGCGAACACCGGGGAGCTGTTTTTT. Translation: CASSAGLAGANTGELFF.

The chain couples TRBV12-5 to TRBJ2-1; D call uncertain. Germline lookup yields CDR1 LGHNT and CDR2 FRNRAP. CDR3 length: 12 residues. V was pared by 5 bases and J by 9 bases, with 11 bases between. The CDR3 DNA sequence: TGTGCTAGTGGTCTCTCTAGAAGTGAGCAGTTCTTC. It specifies CASGLSRSEQFF.

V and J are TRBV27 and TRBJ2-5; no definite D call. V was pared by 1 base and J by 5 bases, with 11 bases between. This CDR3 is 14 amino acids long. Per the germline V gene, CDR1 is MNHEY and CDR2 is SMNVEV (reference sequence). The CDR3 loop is CASSLFPESETQYF. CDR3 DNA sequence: TGTGCCAGCAGTTTATTTCCCGAATCGGAGACCCAGTACTTC.

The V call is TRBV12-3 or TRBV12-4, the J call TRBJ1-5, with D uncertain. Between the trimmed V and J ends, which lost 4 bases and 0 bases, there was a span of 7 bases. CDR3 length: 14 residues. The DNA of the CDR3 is TGTGCCAGCAGTTCCCGGTATAGCAATCAGCCCCAGCATTTT. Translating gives CASSSRYSNQPQHF.

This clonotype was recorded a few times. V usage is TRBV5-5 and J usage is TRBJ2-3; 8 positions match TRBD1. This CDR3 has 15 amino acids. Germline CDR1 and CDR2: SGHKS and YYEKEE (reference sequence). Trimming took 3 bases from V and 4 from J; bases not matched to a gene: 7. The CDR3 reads CASSWGQVSADTQYF. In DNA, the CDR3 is TGTGCCAGCAGCTGGGGACAGGTTTCTGCAGATACGCAGTATTTT.

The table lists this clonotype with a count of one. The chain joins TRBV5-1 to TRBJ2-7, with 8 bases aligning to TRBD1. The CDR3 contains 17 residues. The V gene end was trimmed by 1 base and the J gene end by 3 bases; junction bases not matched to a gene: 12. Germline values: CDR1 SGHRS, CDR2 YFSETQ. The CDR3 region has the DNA TGCGCCAGCAGCTTGACTTACGGGACAGGTTTTTTCTACGAGCAGTACTTC. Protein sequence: CASSLTYGTGFFYEQYF.

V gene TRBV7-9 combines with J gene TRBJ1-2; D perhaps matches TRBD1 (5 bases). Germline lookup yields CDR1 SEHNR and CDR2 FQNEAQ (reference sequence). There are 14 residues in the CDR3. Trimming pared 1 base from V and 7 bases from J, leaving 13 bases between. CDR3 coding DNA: TGTGCCAGCAGCTTAGGGACCGGGACGGCTGGCTACACCTTC. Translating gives CASSLGTGTAGYTF. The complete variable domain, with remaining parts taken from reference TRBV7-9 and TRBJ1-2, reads DTGVSQNPRHKITKRGQNVTFRCDPISEHNRLYWYRQTLGQGPEFLTYFQNEAQLEKSRLLSDRFSAERPKGSFSTLEIQRTEQGDSAMYLCASSLGTGTAGYTFGSGTRLTVV.

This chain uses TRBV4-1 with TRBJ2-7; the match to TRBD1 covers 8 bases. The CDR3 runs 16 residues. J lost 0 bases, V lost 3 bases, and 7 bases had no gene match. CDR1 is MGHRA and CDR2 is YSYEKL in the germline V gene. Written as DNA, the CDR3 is TGCGCCAGCAGCCAGCAGGGGGCTGGAAGCTCCTACGAGCAGTACTTC. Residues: CASSQQGAGSSYEQYF.

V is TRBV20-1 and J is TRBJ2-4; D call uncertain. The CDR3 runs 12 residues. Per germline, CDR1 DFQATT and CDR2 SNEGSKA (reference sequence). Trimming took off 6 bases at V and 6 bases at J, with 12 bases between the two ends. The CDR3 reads CSAIRLGNIQYF. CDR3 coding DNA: TGCAGTGCCATAAGACTCGGAAACATTCAGTACTTC.

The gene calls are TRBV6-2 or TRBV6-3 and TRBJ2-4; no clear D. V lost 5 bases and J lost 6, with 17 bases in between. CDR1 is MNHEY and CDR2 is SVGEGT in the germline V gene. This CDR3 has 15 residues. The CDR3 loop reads CASSEIPRTGNIQYF. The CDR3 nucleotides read TGTGCCAGCAGTGAGATACCGAGAACGGGAAACATTCAGTACTTC.

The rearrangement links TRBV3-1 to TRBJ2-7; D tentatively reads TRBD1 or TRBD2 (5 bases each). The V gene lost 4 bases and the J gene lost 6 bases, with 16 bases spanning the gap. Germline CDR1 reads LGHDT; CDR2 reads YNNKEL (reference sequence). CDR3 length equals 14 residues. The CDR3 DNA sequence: TGTGCCAGCAGCCGATATCCGGGACCGAGCGAGCAGTACTTC. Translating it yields CASSRYPGPSEQYF.